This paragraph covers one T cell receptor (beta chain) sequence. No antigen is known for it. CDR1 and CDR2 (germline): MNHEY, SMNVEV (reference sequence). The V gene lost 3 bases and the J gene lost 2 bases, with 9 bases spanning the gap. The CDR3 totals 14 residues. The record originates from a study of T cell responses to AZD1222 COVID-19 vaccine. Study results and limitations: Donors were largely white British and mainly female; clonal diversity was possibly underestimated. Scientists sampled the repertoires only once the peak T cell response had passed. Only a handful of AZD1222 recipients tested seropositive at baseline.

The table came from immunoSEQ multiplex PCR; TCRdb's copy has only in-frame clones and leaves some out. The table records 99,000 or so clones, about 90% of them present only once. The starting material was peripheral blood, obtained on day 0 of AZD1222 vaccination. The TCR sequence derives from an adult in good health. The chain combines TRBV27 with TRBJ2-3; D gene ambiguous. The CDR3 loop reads CASSFSSHTDTQYF. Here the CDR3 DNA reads TGTGCCAGCAGTTTCAGTTCCCACACAGATACGCAGTATTTT.